What follows are 2 T cell receptor beta chains derived from one specimen sequenced in a study of multiple sclerosis patients with progressive multifocal leukoencephalopathy. Measured with immunoSEQ multiplex PCR; TCRdb has only the in-frame clones, and not every one. In the table there are about 33,000 clones, roughly 87% of which are singletons. As to time point: time of PML onset. The sequences come from PBMCs, collected from a patient treated with natalizumab. These receptors originate from a human donor with progressive multifocal leukoencephalopathy.

The V and J genes are TRBV27 and TRBJ1-5; D unresolved. Germline CDR1 MNHEY, CDR2 SMNVEV (reference sequence). The CDR3 sequence is 14 residues long. V was pared by 2 bases and J by 8 bases, with 13 bases between. CDR3 protein: CASSLGPGVKPQHF. Written as DNA, the CDR3 is TGTGCCAGCAGTTTAGGCCCCGGTGTAAAGCCCCAGCATTTT.

This rearrangement joins TRBV2 to TRBJ1-1, with D unresolved. The CDR3 spans 13 residues. The germline V and J ends were trimmed by 3 bases and 7 bases, with 12 bases remaining between them. The germline V gene encodes CDR1 SNHLY and CDR2 FYNNEI. The CDR3 is CASSDRPTLEAFF. The CDR3 bases are TGTGCCAGCAGTGACCGGCCGACGCTTGAAGCTTTCTTT. The variable domain in full, completed from reference TRBV2 and TRBJ1-1, reads EPEVTQTPSHQVTQMGQEVILRCVPISNHLYFYWYRQILGQKVEFLVSFYNNEISEKSEIFDDQFSVERPDGSNFTLKIRSTKLEDSAMYFCASSDRPTLEAFFGQGTRLTVV.